The 23 T cell receptor beta chains listed next were all sequenced from one sample in a study of CD8+CD57+ T cells in acquired aplastic anemia (dated by TCRdb to the late 2010s). The patients picked for sequencing were ones in whom flow cytometry had shown an expansion of CD8+CD57+ cells. The sequencer was an Illumina HiSeq 2000. Genomic DNA was used as template for profiling of TCR beta VDJ combinations and CDR3 sequences. TCRdb trimmed the raw reads at Q25, called clones with MiXCR and kept productive beta chains. Rows with a matching CDR3 protein are joined into one entry that keeps the most common DNA and genes. The sample profile shows 170,000 or so distinct CDR3 sequences; about 60% of them were found once. About 42% of the sample is in the top ten clones. Sequencing was done on a sample of sorted CD4+, CD8+, or CD8+CD57+ T cells (not recorded which) from PBMCs. The receptor source for this set is a human donor with aplastic anemia.

The gene calls are TRBV15 and TRBJ2-5; TRBD1 is a possible D gene (5 bases). The ends were cut back, 0 bases at V and 5 bases at J, with 19 bases in the middle. Germline CDR1 LNHNV, CDR2 YYDKDF (reference sequence). The CDR3 loop spans 17 amino acids. Written as DNA, the CDR3 is TGTGCCACCAGCAGAGATCGCCCTCAACGGAAGGGGGAGACCCAGTACTTC. Its protein product is CATSRDRPQRKGETQYF.

The chain uses TRBV7-9 and TRBJ2-3, with D unresolved. Per germline, CDR1 SEHNR and CDR2 FQNEAQ (reference sequence). The CDR3 extends over 14 amino acids. V was shortened by 2 bases and J by 1 base, with 7 bases between the two germline ends. CDR3 sequence: CASSLRPGTDTQYF. In DNA form, the CDR3 reads TGTGCCAGCAGCTTACGTCCAGGCACAGATACGCAGTATTTT. Drawing the rest from reference TRBV7-9 and TRBJ2-3, the complete variable domain is DTGVSQNPRHKITKRGQNVTFRCDPISEHNRLYWYRQTLGQGPEFLTYFQNEAQLEKSRLLSDRFSAERPKGSFSTLEIQRTEQGDSAMYLCASSLRPGTDTQYFGPGTRLTVL.

V usage is TRBV5-1 and J usage is TRBJ2-3, with 7 nucleotides matching TRBD1. The CDR3 has 14 amino acids. Germline trimming cut 4 bases from V and 2 bases from J; bases unmatched to any gene: 4. In germline, CDR1 is SGHRS, CDR2 YFSETQ. Here the CDR3 DNA reads TGCGCCAGCAGCCCGGACAGGAACACAGATACGCAGTATTTT. It yields the protein CASSPDRNTDTQYF. The whole variable domain, filled in from reference TRBV5-1 and TRBJ2-3, reads KAGVTQTPRYLIKTRGQQVTLSCSPISGHRSVSWYQQTPGQGLQFLFEYFSETQRNKGNFPGRFSGRQFSNSRSEMNVSTLELGDSALYLCASSPDRNTDTQYFGPGTRLTVL.

The V call is TRBV15, the J call TRBJ2-1; 8 bases align to TRBD2. The length of the CDR3 is 17 residues. Germline CDR1 reads LNHNV; CDR2 reads YYDKDF (reference sequence). The junction had 10 bases not matched to a gene; V was cut back by 4 bases and J by 2 bases. This chain's CDR3 is CATSNNRGGTTYNEQFF. The CDR3 DNA follows: TGTGCCACCAGCAACAATCGCGGGGGGACTACCTACAATGAGCAGTTCTTC.

The rearrangement joins TRBV15 to TRBJ1-3; D unresolved. Germline V lookup: CDR1 LNHNV, CDR2 YYDKDF (reference sequence). V dropped 1 base and J dropped 0 bases, with 13 bases sitting between them. The CDR3 spans 17 residues. The chain's CDR3 is CATSRVHSSSSGNTIYF. The CDR3 coding sequence is TGTGCCACCAGCAGAGTTCACTCATCGAGCTCTGGAAACACCATATATTTT. Based on the CDR3 plus reference TRBV15 and TRBJ1-3, the full variable domain is DAMVIQNPRYQVTQFGKPVTLSCSQTLNHNVMYWYQQKSSQAPKLLFHYYDKDFNNEADTPDNFQSRRPNTSFCFLDIRSPGLGDTAMYLCATSRVHSSSSGNTIYFGEGSWLTVV.

A word on this clonotype: Given a much more abundant clone one base away, this may be a read error. V gene TRBV25-1 combines with J gene TRBJ2-7, with TRBD2 matching 9 bases. This CDR3 comprises 18 residues. Germline V gene data show CDR1 as MGHDK and CDR2 as SYGVNS. The CDR3, as DNA: TGCGCCAGCAGCCAAGATCCCCTAGCGGGGCGTAGCTCCTACGAGCAGTACTTC. It translates to CASSQDPLAGRSSYEQYF.

Many counts were recorded for this clonotype. V usage is TRBV28 and J usage is TRBJ1-6, with 8 positions matching TRBD1. CDR3 length equals 15 residues. Unmatched junction bases numbered 6, after V lost 4 bases and J lost 7 bases. CDR1 is MDHEN, CDR2 SYDVKM, per germline. CDR3 DNA: TGTGCCAGCAGTTCCCATAACAGGGGGAATTCACCCCTCCACTTT. Translated, it gives CASSSHNRGNSPLHF.

Written as DNA, the CDR3 is TGTGCCAGCAGGAGGGTGTGGGGGGAGCTGTTTTTT. Translation gives CASRRVWGELFF. The chain couples TRBV12-3 or TRBV12-4 to TRBJ2-2; TRBD2 might be the D (5 bases). There are 12 residues in the CDR3. Trimming took 6 bases from V and 8 from J, leaving 10 bases between them.

This clonotype was observed a handful of times. The rearrangement joins TRBV7-6 to TRBJ2-2; D is possibly TRBD1 (6 bases). Germline V gene sequence: CDR1 SGHVS, CDR2 FNYEAQ. V was clipped by 4 bases and J by 0 bases, with 12 bases between them. The CDR3 covers 16 residues. In DNA, the CDR3 is TGTGCCAGCAGCTCCCGGGACACGTCGAACACCGGGGAGCTGTTTTTT. This translates into CASSSRDTSNTGELFF.

For the CDR3, the DNA is TGTGCCAGCAGCCAAGCCCTAGCGGGAGTAAACGAGCAGTACTTC. It codes for CASSQALAGVNEQYF. The chain couples TRBV4-2 to TRBJ2-7, with TRBD2 identical over 10 bases. V lost 1 base, J lost 5 bases, and 5 bases stayed unmatched. From germline, CDR1 is LGHNA and CDR2 YNFKEQ. This CDR3 comprises 15 residues.

This clonotype has a single count. The chain employs TRBV5-4 and TRBJ1-6, with 10 positions matching TRBD1. The J segment lost 6 bases and the V segment lost 4 bases, leaving 7 bases of the junction unmatched. The length of the CDR3 is 16 residues. Germline assignment: CDR1 SGHNT and CDR2 YYREEE (reference sequence). CDR3 in amino acids: CASSTGQGGRNSPLHF. The CDR3 coding sequence is TGTGCCAGCAGCACTGGACAGGGGGGTCGTAATTCACCCCTCCACTTT. Using reference TRBV5-4 and TRBJ1-6 for the parts outside the CDR3, the full variable domain is ETGVTQSPTHLIKTRGQQVTLRCSSQSGHNTVSWYQQALGQGPQFIFQYYREEENGRGNFPPRFSGLQFPNYSSELNVNALELDDSALYLCASSTGQGGRNSPLHFGNGTRLTVT.

CDR3 sequence reads: CASSQTGSGDEAFF. The CDR3 DNA reads TGTGCCAGCAGCCAGACAGGGTCGGGGGATGAAGCTTTCTTT. J is TRBJ1-1 and V is TRBV27, with TRBD1 identical over 7 bases. J lost 7 bases, V lost 6 bases, and 11 bases had no gene match. Germline loops: CDR1 MNHEY, CDR2 SMNVEV (reference sequence). This CDR3 spans 14 amino acids.

This clonotype was seen many times. CDR3 amino acids: CASSLERRSQETQYF. The DNA of the CDR3 is TGTGCCAGCAGCTTAGAGCGGAGGTCTCAGGAGACCCAGTACTTC. V usage is TRBV7-9 and J usage is TRBJ2-5; tentative D call: TRBD2 (5 bases). The germline CDR1 and CDR2 sequences are SEHNR and FQNEAQ (reference sequence). The CDR3 has 15 amino acids. Between the trimmed V and J ends, which lost 1 base and 5 bases, there was a span of 14 bases.

V is TRBV7-3 and J is TRBJ2-7, with D tentatively TRBD2 (6 bases). The CDR3 length is 10 residues. Germline lookup yields CDR1 SGHTA and CDR2 FQGTGA. Deletions cut 8 bases from V and 6 bases from J, with 8 bases between. The CDR3 spells CASGEAEQYF. DNA of the CDR3: TGTGCCAGCGGGGAGGCCGAGCAGTACTTC.

In its sample, this clonotype was seen many times. The rearrangement uses TRBV5-6 and TRBJ2-1, with 9 bases matching TRBD2. From germline, CDR1 is SGHDT and CDR2 YYEEEE. The CDR3 loop spans 14 amino acids. After removal of 0 bases from V and 8 bases from J, the junction contained 3 bases not matched to a gene. The CDR3 loop is CASSLGGGDDEQFF. The CDR3 coding sequence is TGTGCCAGCAGCTTGGGCGGGGGGGACGATGAGCAGTTCTTC.

This clonotype showed up just a few times. The chain uses TRBV15 and TRBJ2-7; D is possibly TRBD1 or TRBD2 (5 bases each). The CDR3 sequence is 18 residues long. Germline V gene lookup returns CDR1 LNHNV and CDR2 YYDKDF (reference sequence). V was cut by 0 bases and J by 2 bases, with 20 bases left in between. The CDR3: CATSRERGRTHGTYEQYF. In DNA, the CDR3 is TGTGCCACCAGCAGAGAGAGGGGTAGGACCCACGGCACCTACGAGCAGTACTTC.

This clonotype has just a few counts. V and J are TRBV9 and TRBJ1-2; D call uncertain. Germline-derived CDR1 and CDR2 are SGDLS and YYNGEE. V was trimmed by 2 bases and J by 1 base, leaving 12 bases between them. The CDR3 has 15 amino acids. CDR3 nucleotide sequence: TGTGCCAGCAGCGTTGGGCAGAGCCTTAACTATGGCTACACCTTC. The encoded protein is CASSVGQSLNYGYTF.

The V and J genes are TRBV5-8 and TRBJ1-1; D might be TRBD1 (6 bases). Trimming removed 1 base from V and 11 bases from J, with 15 bases in between. This CDR3 spans 13 amino acids. CDR1 is SGHTS, CDR2 YDEGEE, per germline. CDR3 sequence reads: CASSLSGALRAFF. The DNA for the CDR3 is TGTGCCAGCAGCTTGTCAGGGGCCCTACGGGCTTTCTTT.

This clonotype was detected only a few times. V and J are TRBV6-4 and TRBJ2-3; 7 bases align to TRBD1. In germline, CDR1 is MRHNA, CDR2 SNTAGT. The CDR3 is 14 amino acids. The trim removed 9 bases at V and 5 bases at J, leaving 11 bases unmatched. CDR3 protein: CASIDRTGQDTQYF. In nucleotides, the CDR3 is TGTGCCAGTATTGACCGGACAGGACAAGATACGCAGTATTTT.

At least ten counts were recorded for this clonotype. The DNA of the CDR3 is TGTGCCAGCGCCTGGGACGCCGCTAACTATGGCTACACCTTC. Translating it yields CASAWDAANYGYTF. V and J are TRBV6-1 and TRBJ1-2; a weak D match, TRBD1 (5 bases). CDR3 length: 14 amino acids. With 8 bases removed from V and 0 bases from J, the gap between germline ends came to 13 bases. Germline V gene lookup returns CDR1 MNHNS and CDR2 SASEGT.

This chain joins TRBV24-1 and TRBJ2-4; 9 nucleotides line up with TRBD1. The CDR3 sequence is 16 residues long. V shed 3 bases and J 7 bases; nucleotides not matched to a gene: 9. Germline assignment: CDR1 KGHDR and CDR2 SFDVKD. CDR3 sequence: CATSDAGGQGLNIQYF. CDR3 DNA: TGTGCCACCAGTGATGCTGGGGGACAGGGTCTCAACATTCAGTACTTC.

In this sample, this clonotype turned up many times. The rearrangement links TRBV19 to TRBJ1-6; perhaps TRBD1 as D (6 bases). Germline V gene sequence: CDR1 LNHDA, CDR2 SQIVND (reference sequence). The ends were cut back, 1 base at V and 17 bases at J, with 15 bases in the middle. This CDR3 region has 13 residues. For the CDR3, the DNA is TGTGCCAGTAGTATAGGTACCGGGACAATCGTCCACTTT. Amino acids: CASSIGTGTIVHF.

This clonotype was seen at least ten times. The V gene is TRBV19, the J gene TRBJ1-1; possible D gene TRBD1, 5 bases. Trimming shortened V by 2 bases and J by 4 bases, and 8 bases separated the two germline ends. Germline-derived CDR1 and CDR2 are LNHDA and SQIVND (reference sequence). The CDR3 has 13 amino acids. The CDR3 DNA is TGTGCCAGTAGTATATGGGGCTCCACTGAAGCTTTCTTT. As protein: CASSIWGSTEAFF.